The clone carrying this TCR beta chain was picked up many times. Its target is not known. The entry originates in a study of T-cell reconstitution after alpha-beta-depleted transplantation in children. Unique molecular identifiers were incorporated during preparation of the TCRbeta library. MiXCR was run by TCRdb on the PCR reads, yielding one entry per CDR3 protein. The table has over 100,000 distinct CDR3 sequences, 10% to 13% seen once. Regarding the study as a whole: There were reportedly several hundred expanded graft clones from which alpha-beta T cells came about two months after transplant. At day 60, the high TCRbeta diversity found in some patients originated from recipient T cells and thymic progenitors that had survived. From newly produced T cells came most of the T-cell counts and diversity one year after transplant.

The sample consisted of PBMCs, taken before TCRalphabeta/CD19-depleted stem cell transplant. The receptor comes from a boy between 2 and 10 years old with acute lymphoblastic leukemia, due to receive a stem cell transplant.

The CDR3 DNA follows: TGCAGTGCTCCCCGTAGAGGGCCGGGCGGGGAGCTGTTTTTT. Translating gives CSAPRRGPGGELFF. The V gene is TRBV20-1, the J gene TRBJ2-2; tentatively, D is TRBD2 (5 bases). Germline V gene lookup returns CDR1 DFQATT and CDR2 SNEGSKA (reference sequence). Trimming cost V 5 bases and J 7 bases, with 17 bases left between them. This CDR3 is 14 amino acids long.